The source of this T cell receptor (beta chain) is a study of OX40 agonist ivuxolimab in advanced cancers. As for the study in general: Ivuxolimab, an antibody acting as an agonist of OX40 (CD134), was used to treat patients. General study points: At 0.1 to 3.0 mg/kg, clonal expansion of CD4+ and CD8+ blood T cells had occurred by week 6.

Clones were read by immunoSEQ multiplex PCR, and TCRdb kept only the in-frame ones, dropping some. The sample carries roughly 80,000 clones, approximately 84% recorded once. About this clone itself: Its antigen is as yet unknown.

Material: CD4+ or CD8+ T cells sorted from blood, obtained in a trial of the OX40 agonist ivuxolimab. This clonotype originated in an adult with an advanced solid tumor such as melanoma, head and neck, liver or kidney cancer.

The CDR3: CASSLDGTGYTF. CDR3 nucleotide sequence: TGTGCCAGCAGCTTGGATGGGACCGGGTACACCTTC. This chain connects TRBV4-2 to TRBJ1-2, with D possibly being TRBD1 (5 bases). V lost 5 bases and J lost 11, with 15 bases in between. Germline CDR1 is LGHNA and CDR2 is YNFKEQ. This CDR3 is 12 amino acids long.